This TCR beta chain was sequenced during a study of chemoradiotherapy in HPV16-positive cancers. Clones were sequenced by immunoSEQ multiplex PCR, and TCRdb holds only the in-frame ones, with some missing. This table has under 3,000 clones, 70% to 80% appearing once. Germline loops: CDR1 SGHRS, CDR2 YFSETQ. V gave up 4 bases and J gave up 0 bases; unmatched junction bases: 9. The CDR3 runs to 16 residues. This TCR was sampled from a human donor with HPV-associated anogenital cancer. Sampling was carried out from a patient who underwent chemoradiotherapy. The V and J genes are TRBV5-1 and TRBJ1-1, with 7 bases lining up with TRBD1. The CDR3 region has the DNA TGCGCCAGCAGCCTTGATGGGCAGGGGGTGAACACTGAAGCTTTCTTT. Residues: CASSLDGQGVNTEAFF.